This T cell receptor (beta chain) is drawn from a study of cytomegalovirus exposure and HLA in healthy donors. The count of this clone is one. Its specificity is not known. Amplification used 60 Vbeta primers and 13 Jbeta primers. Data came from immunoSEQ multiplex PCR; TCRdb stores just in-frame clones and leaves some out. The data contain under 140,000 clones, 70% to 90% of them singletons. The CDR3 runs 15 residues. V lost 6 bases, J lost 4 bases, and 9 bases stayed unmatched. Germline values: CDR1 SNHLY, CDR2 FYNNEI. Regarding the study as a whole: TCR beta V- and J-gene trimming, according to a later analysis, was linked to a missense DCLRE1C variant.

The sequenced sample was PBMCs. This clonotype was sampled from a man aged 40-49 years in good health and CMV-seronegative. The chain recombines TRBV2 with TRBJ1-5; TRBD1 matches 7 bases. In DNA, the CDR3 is TGTGCCAGCAGCCCTCCGGGACAGACTAATCAGCCCCAGCATTTT. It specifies CASSPPGQTNQPQHF.